A selection of T cell receptor beta chains follows, all from one sample in a study of blood T cell repertoires in COVID-19. Produced via immunoSEQ multiplex PCR; TCRdb's table is partial and in-frame only. The repertoire holds fewer than 300,000 clones, around nine tenths seen once, with 0.95% to 1.2% in the top ten. Material for sequencing was PBMCs or T cells enriched from blood (not recorded which). Every receptor here comes from a woman aged 30 to 39 who had recovered from COVID-19. CDR3s include the opening cysteine and the closing phenylalanine or tryptophan. A D gene is named only where the DNA matches it firmly. Expanded clones get a size class; other rows say once, few or many, or leave the size out.

D	V	size	J	DNA	CDR3
.	TRBV3-1/TRBV3-2	.	TRBJ1-2	TGTGCCAGCAGCCAAGGACAGGCCTCGGATGTTTTC	CASSQGQASDVF
.	TRBV7-2	.	TRBJ2-7	TGTGCCAGCAGCCCCCTAGCGAGGCCTGACAGAAGCTCCTACGAGCAGTACTTC	CASSPLARPDRSSYEQYF
TRBD1	TRBV6-2/TRBV6-3	.	TRBJ2-7	TGTGCCAGCAGCTCCCCCGGGACAGGGGTCTACGAGCAGTACTTC	CASSSPGTGVYEQYF
.	TRBV28	.	TRBJ1-2	TGTGCCAGCAGTCCGGGTGCCGAGGCGGCGGCGGGCTACACCTTC	CASSPGAEAAAGYTF
TRBD2	TRBV5-1	.	TRBJ2-1	TGCGCCAGCAGCTTAGAGCTAGCGGACTACTACAATGAGCAGTTCTTC	CASSLELADYYNEQFF
.	TRBV7-9	.	TRBJ2-7	TGTGCCAGCAGCCTCAGGACTCAACCCTACGAGCAGTACTTC	CASSLRTQPYEQYF
.	TRBV30	.	TRBJ2-5	TGTGCCTGGAGTCAGGGTACTCGGGAGACCCAGTACTTC	CAWSQGTRETQYF
.	TRBV28	.	TRBJ2-7	TGTGCCAGCCTAGCAGCGCCTAACTACGAGCAGTACTTC	CASLAAPNYEQYF
TRBD2	TRBV9	.	TRBJ2-1	TGTGCCAGCAGCGGGATGCTCAGAGGGACTAGCAGAAACAATGAGCAGTTCTTC	CASSGMLRGTSRNNEQFF
TRBD1	TRBV6-1	.	TRBJ1-4	TGTGCCAGCAGTGATGGACAGGGTCAAGAAAAACTGTTTTTT	CASSDGQGQEKLFF
.	TRBV28	.	TRBJ1-5	TGTGCCAGCAGACCGCGGAGCAATCAGCCCCAGCATTTT	CASRPRSNQPQHF
.	TRBV9	once	TRBJ1-3	TGTGCCAGCAGCGTAGCCGGGTCTGGAAACACCATATATTTT	CASSVAGSGNTIYF
TRBD1	TRBV15	.	TRBJ1-4	TGTGCCACCAGCAAGGAGACAGGGGGGAAAGAAAAACTGTTTTTT	CATSKETGGKEKLFF
.	TRBV19	.	TRBJ2-1	TGTGCCAGTAGTATAGCTATTAGCTCCTACAATGAGCAGTTCTTC	CASSIAISSYNEQFF
TRBD1	TRBV30	.	TRBJ2-1	TGTGCCTGGAGCCCCTCTGGTAGGGGGCTGTGGGGTGAGCAGTTCTTC	CAWSPSGRGLWGEQFF
.	TRBV5-6	.	TRBJ2-1	TGTGCCAGCAGCTCCTGGACTCACAATGAGCAGTTCTTC	CASSSWTHNEQFF
TRBD1	TRBV11-3	.	TRBJ2-3	TGTGCCAGCAGCTTAGGCACCGGACAGGGGGCCCCAGATACGCAGTATTTT	CASSLGTGQGAPDTQYF
.	TRBV7-8	.	TRBJ1-5	TGTGCCAGCAGCCGGGGAGGGGGGGCCAATCAGCCCCAGCATTTT	CASSRGGGANQPQHF
.	TRBV5-1	.	TRBJ1-2	TGCGCCAGCAGCTTGGTCCCGGGACAAATCAATGGCTACACCTTC	CASSLVPGQINGYTF
.	TRBV11-3	.	TRBJ2-1	TGTGCCAGCAGCTTAGATACAGGGACTGAGCAGTTCTTC	CASSLDTGTEQFF
TRBD2	TRBV28	.	TRBJ2-3	TGTGCCAGCAGTTTGTTTGCGGGAGGGCCGGGTCCGCAGTATTTT	CASSLFAGGPGPQYF
.	TRBV5-4	.	TRBJ2-7	TGTGCCAGCAGCGAAAATTCTGAGTCTACCTACGAGCAGTACTTC	CASSENSESTYEQYF
.	TRBV27	.	TRBJ2-7	TGTGCCAGCAGTTTACACCCAACTCTGGCCTACGAGCAGTACTTC	CASSLHPTLAYEQYF
TRBD1	TRBV29-1	.	TRBJ1-5	TGCAGCGTTGGCGGGACAGGGACTGGACAGCCCCAGCATTTT	CSVGGTGTGQPQHF
.	TRBV28	.	TRBJ1-2	TGTGCCAGCAGTTTCCCCAGGGCTCGAGCTAACTATGGCTACACCTTC	CASSFPRARANYGYTF
.	TRBV28	.	TRBJ1-2	TGTGCCAGCAGTACTACGGGGGCTAACTATGGCTACACCTTC	CASSTTGANYGYTF
TRBD2	TRBV7-9	.	TRBJ2-1	TGTGCCAGCAGCACGGGACTAGCGGGAGAAAATGAGCAGTTCTTC	CASSTGLAGENEQFF
TRBD1	TRBV10-2	.	TRBJ1-6	TGCGCCAGCAGGAGACAGGGAGGTGATTCACCCCTCCACTTT	CASRRQGGDSPLHF
TRBD2	TRBV6-4	.	TRBJ2-2	TGTGCCAGCAGACCTGGACTAGCGGGAGGGCCGCTGTTTTTT	CASRPGLAGGPLFF
TRBD2	TRBV5-4	.	TRBJ2-2	TGTGCCAGCAGCTTGGCCGGACTAGCGGGAAACACCGGGGAGCTGTTTTTT	CASSLAGLAGNTGELFF
TRBD1	TRBV28	.	TRBJ2-3	TGTGCCAGCAGCTCCCGACAGGGTGTCACAGATACGCAGTATTTT	CASSSRQGVTDTQYF